The text below deals with one TCR beta chain. Its recognized antigen is unknown. Per-base quality was not reported, and no clone a single base away is much larger than it. V is shortened by 4 bases, J by 1 base, and the region joining them spans 10 bases. The CDR3 spans 15 residues, from the cysteine through the phenylalanine. CDR3 DNA is the only sequence kept; it has 45 bases, read in frame from the first base. CDR1 and CDR2 are drawn from the germline V gene: LGHNA, YSLEER. The data originate from a study of cytomegalovirus exposure and HLA in healthy donors (dated by TCRdb to the late 2010s). In the study overall: In an earlier analysis of several hundred of the donors, about 270 Gb of sequence data and just under 120 million unique TCR beta sequences from roughly 190 million T cells were reported. An early release that covered fewer than 800 HLA-typed donors contained about 290 gigabases of sequencing data and tens of millions of unique TCR sequences. Among the 398 genotyped donors, about 85% belonged to the genetic ancestry cluster associated with self-reported Caucasian donors. The study aimed to test whether cataloging public T cell receptors could reveal signatures of past pathogen exposure. The study profiled the T cell repertoires of about 640 subjects by immunosequencing and related them to cytomegalovirus serostatus. A separate validation cohort of 100 to 150 different subjects was used in addition to the roughly 720-subject first cohort. High-throughput TCR immunosequencing, statistical association of individual TCRs with disease status, and machine learning were combined to predict cytomegalovirus infection status. A later analysis re-examined previously published TCR beta repertoires from hundreds of donors and added high-resolution HLA genotyping to investigate patterns of TCR occurrence. Rather than drawing on any new phenotypic data, the later analysis identified candidate immune exposures from TCR beta sequences and the way those sequences occurred across donors. An earlier analysis of around 580 of the donors used high-throughput TCR beta sequencing to judge whether each TCR beta V gene segment behaved as functional or pseudogenic. Donor age, sex, ethnicity and CMV serostatus were compiled together with the repertoire data. A later genetic analysis used genome-wide SNP genotypes for about 55% of the 666 donors, treating that subset as a discovery cohort. Every discovery cohort repertoire had been produced on one sequencing platform. HLA typing covered class I and class II loci at four-digit resolution. Typing coverage differed by locus: A, B, C, DRB1 and DQB1 were typed in about 629-640 donors, DQA1 in roughly 510, DPA1 in nearly 610, and DPB1 in 400 to 490. Roughly 5 DR-DQ haplotypes were treated as single units for association and clustering because of strong linkage in the cohort. Across about 370 genotyped donors of the cohort, an average of about 240,000 unique TCR beta nucleotide sequences per donor were sequenced, and 15% to 20% of those sequences were non-productive.

What the work shows at the level of the full study, not this receptor alone: The earlier analysis of 450 to 700 of the donors excluded roughly 17 rarely observed V segments, including chromosome 9 orphons, because counts were too low. A total of fewer than 200 TCR beta chains were listed by the study as associated with cytomegalovirus. Most CMV-associated TCR beta chains appeared to be HLA-restricted in a later analysis, and the HLA associations seemed to be driven largely by CMV exposure. In this cohort, only TCR beta chains were sequenced, and detectable features were limited by the absence of alpha or paired-chain data. Compared with the approximately 600-donor mean, donors in an Asian-associated ancestry cluster had fewer N-insertions in productive TCRs, according to a later genetic analysis. Across donors, most TCR sequences were observed very rarely, whereas some public TCRs were present in many individuals. In both the original and validation cohorts, the classifier was reported to diagnose cytomegalovirus status with high specificity and sensitivity. A few of the identified cytomegalovirus-associated TCR beta chains were confirmed in vitro to be specific for cytomegalovirus antigens. In a later analysis, HLA-associated TCR beta chains showed more clonal expansion and lower generation probabilities than non-associated chains that were equally common. An association between a missense DCLRE1C variant and V-gene and J-gene trimming of TCR beta chains was found in a later genetic analysis and replicated in an independent cohort. A cluster of highly shared sequence variants was judged likely to represent a technical artifact of the sequencing pipeline. In an earlier analysis of some 500 of the donors, most TCR beta V segments were observed in productive rearrangements about 90% or about 30% of the time, broadly matching IMGT annotations. Correlated functional status among segregating V segments might be attributable to linkage disequilibrium, but an unknown experimental factor could not be ruled out. Specific HLA alleles were associated with more than 15,000 TCR beta sequences at a false discovery rate of 0.05 in a later analysis. When HLA alleles, especially DR and DQ, strongly co-occurred, TCR associations were difficult to assign to individual alleles. According to a later analysis, TCR association rates differed among HLA loci, with DRB1 alleles showing the most associated TCRs and HLA-C alleles showing the fewest. For the cohort, immune exposure information was limited to CMV serostatus. Sequencing depth was assumed to be roughly uniform across donors in the presence/absence analyses, though that assumption may not hold. According to the authors, the approach could potentially be generalized to other disease states and immunological phenotypes. A further reported finding was that TCR beta sequences accurately predicted the HLA-A and HLA-B alleles for most subjects in the first cohort. The 87-base-pair reads could not distinguish some IMGT-functional V segments, including TRBV6-2 and TRBV6-3, so those segments were excluded. Because some donors lacked HLA typing at each locus, the association tests relied only on the typed subset. Several of the top co-occurrence clusters appeared to be linked to parvovirus B19, influenza, CMV and Epstein-Barr virus, according to a later analysis.

In total, 500 to 700 healthy bone marrow donors made up the cohort. Cohort members were all nominally healthy when sampled, although unrecorded immune exposures were likely present. The donor tested CMV seronegative, placing the donor among the 350 or so seronegative members of the cohort. A peripheral blood sample was provided by each donor, and peripheral blood mononuclear cells were used for TCR beta sequencing. The Qiagen DNeasy Blood Extraction Kit was used to extract genomic DNA from the blood cell samples. The library came from the immunoSEQ multiplex PCR assay. The multiplex PCR relied on a mix of 60 forward primers for TCR Vbeta segments and 13 reverse primers for TCR Jbeta segments. The CDR3 region of rearranged TCR beta genes was amplified from genomic DNA by a multiplex PCR assay. The amplified TCR beta libraries were sequenced on the Illumina HiSeq System as 87-base-pair reads. For the original study's pipeline: A later analysis counted about 80 million unique TCR beta chains across the 666 repertoires, and around 12 million of these chains were shared by at least two donors. Raw reads were error-corrected and collapsed into unique sequences by a nearest-neighbor algorithm in which closely related sequences were merged to remove PCR and sequencing errors. CDR3 sequences were aligned to IMGT reference sequences to assign V, D and J gene segments. Each retained sequence needed at least a six-nucleotide match to both a V gene segment and a J gene segment. Rearrangements were classified as productive when the CDR3 lacked stop codons and remained in frame with V and J, and all other rearrangements were classified as non-productive. CDR3 was defined by IMGT convention, running from the second conserved V-encoded cysteine to the conserved J-encoded phenylalanine. Sequences without an unambiguous match to a single V gene segment were excluded from the earlier analysis of about 600 of the donors. In an earlier analysis of several hundred of the donors, V segments were called functional above 56.7% productive rearrangements and were called segregating when the between-donor standard deviation exceeded 5%. A statistical classification framework was built for diagnosing cytomegalovirus status from the catalog of TCR beta chain sequences. In a later analysis, TCR nucleotide sequences were compared against IMGT/GENE-DB human TR gene sequences so that V and J genes could be assigned. A later analysis assigned CDR3 sequences and most-parsimonious VDJ recombination scenarios with the TCRdist pipeline. In a later analysis, each TCR beta chain was defined by its CDR3 amino acid sequence together with its V-gene family, and reads without a unique V-gene family were excluded. A later analysis removed roughly 590 highly shared, low-generation-probability nucleotide sequences to deal with suspected cross-contamination and a sequencing artifact. A later analysis calculated a clonal expansion index for each public chain from normalized within-repertoire ranks of inferred template counts. A later analysis computed generation probabilities with a VDJ recombination model fitted to out-of-frame rearrangements, and checked the results against IGoR. Hypergeometric tests were used in a later analysis to score TCR-TCR, TCR-HLA and TCR-CMV co-occurrence, with a repertoire-size bias correction applied to the TCR pairs. In a later analysis, false discovery rates were estimated by permuting HLA or CMV assignments 20 times. A later analysis grouped co-occurring TCRs with DBSCAN, adding TCRdist sequence similarity when clustering within HLA-allele-positive subsets. Co-occurrence clustering excluded repertoires with fewer than 30,000 or more than 120,000 public chains, plus five with anomalous nucleotide sharing. TCRdb obtained this table from immuneACCESS and retained in-frame rearrangements with V and J assigned. These tables miss some clones; where compared with another copy, unresolved V genes account for less than half of the shortfall, and the remainder is unexplained. The DNA was the basis for D and trimming; V, J and clone size are from that table. A total of approximately 150,000 clones appear in this sample, about 80% of them only once. Approximately 14% of the sample belongs to the ten largest clones.

Sequencing used PBMCs. The receptor's source is a woman aged 40 to 50 in good health and CMV-seronegative. The rearrangement joined TRBV4-3 to TRBJ2-2; TRBD1 is a weak D gene call, 5 bases matching. Here is the DNA: TGCGCCAGCAGCCGAGTTAGGGGGAACACCGGGGAGCTGTTTTTT. It codes for CASSRVRGNTGELFF.